This T cell receptor (beta chain) was sequenced for a study of blood T cells in healthy people across ages (dated by TCRdb to the mid-2010s). Looking at the study overall: In model experiments, template switching captured about one uniquely barcoded TCR beta cDNA molecule for every two T cells. Using deep sequencing normalized with unique cDNA molecular identifiers, the study measured how TCR beta repertoire diversity changes with age. Four age groups were formed from the donors: young (average roughly 15 years), middle-aged (around 40), aged (approximately 60) and long-lived (about 80). Donors of different ages were randomly distributed across sequencing lanes to avoid experimental bias. Two additional independent replicas of 1 million unique cDNA reads from the same blood draw were analyzed for two donors (one aged 18 to 30 and one aged 80 or older).

The research as a whole found: Observed TCR beta diversity per million T cells fell roughly linearly with age, and a significant reduction was already apparent by age around 40. Estimates of total diversity based on one million sequenced T cells were regarded as lower bounds and as underestimates. The long-lived group showed more naive CD4+ T cells, fewer expanded clones and increased TCR diversity than the aged group, suggesting age selection. The CMV infection status of donors was not known, potentially confounding age-related changes in expanded clonotypes. Since profiling was done on bulk unsorted PBMCs, naive and antigen-experienced compartments could not be conclusively compared. A strong correlation was found between observed TCR beta diversity and the percentage of naive T cells measured by flow cytometry.

The donors were around 39 Caucasian individuals from Russia, aged roughly 6 to 100 years, who were systemically healthy. About 10 milliliters of peripheral blood were drawn from each donor into EDTA-treated Vacutainer tubes. PBMCs were isolated by Ficoll-Paque density-gradient centrifugation, with at least 6.5 million obtained per sample. Trizol reagent was used to extract total RNA from PBMCs, with at least 5 micrograms per sample. The percentages of naive CD45RAhigh/CD27high T cells were determined by flow cytometry on a PBMC aliquot from every donor. The CDR1 and CDR2 encoded by the germline V gene are SQVTM and ANQGSEA. The germline V and J ends show losses of 4 bases and 8 bases respectively, and no gene match explains 12 bases of the junction. There are 15 amino acids in the CDR3, from cysteine to phenylalanine inclusive. The entry retains the CDR3 DNA only, 45 bases that are in frame from base 1.

This clonotype was detected a few times. Its antigen remains unidentified. No much larger clonotype is one base removed from it; base qualities were not supplied. Libraries were constructed by 5' RACE. A second PCR of about 7 to 12 cycles was run with a J-beta primer mix and a sample-barcoded 5' primer. A unique molecular identifier was introduced onto each TCR beta cDNA molecule by a template-switch 5' adaptor carrying 12 random nucleotides. At least 2.5 million CDR3-containing paired-end reads were obtained from each sample. The Mint cDNA synthesis kit, primed by a TRBC-specific oligonucleotide, was used to synthesize first-strand cDNA from all RNA. After uracil-DNA glycosylase treatment, a first 18-cycle PCR used universal primers M1SS and BC2_uni_R on all cDNA. In the authors' own workflow: For normalization, 1 million high-quality reads were randomly selected from each sample, with every read carrying a distinct molecular identifier. Reads with shared molecular identifiers were discarded instead of being binned into consensus sequences. CDR3 identification, clonotype clustering and error correction used MiTCR with a Q25 quality threshold and the strictest error-elimination algorithm. Lower-bound total TCR beta diversity was estimated with a nonparametric unseen species model using Euler transformation. TCRdb reran the public reads through fastp at Q25 and MiXCR, keeping productive beta chains. Entries are consolidated by CDR3 protein sequence, retaining the most common genes and DNA. V and J calls and clone size were set by TCRdb, not the authors. In this sample the table shows 1.5 million to 2 million distinct CDR3 sequences, 35% to 50% of which occur a single time. The ten largest clones represent 23% of the sample.

Specimen: blood. The TCR sequence derives from a human donor in good health. This sequence uses TRBV29-1 and TRBJ1-2, with 11 junctional bases fitting TRBD1. The CDR3 here reads CSVGEPDRGRGGYTF. The sequenced DNA is TGCAGCGTTGGGGAACCGGACAGGGGGCGCGGGGGCTACACCTTC. With the rest looked up from the reference TRBV29-1 and TRBJ1-2 genes rather than sequenced, the full variable domain is SAVISQKPSRDICQRGTSLTIQCQVDSQVTMMFWYRQQPGQSLTLIATANQGSEATYESGFVIDKFPISRPNLTFSTLTVSNMSPEDSSIYLCSVGEPDRGRGGYTFGSGTRLTVV.